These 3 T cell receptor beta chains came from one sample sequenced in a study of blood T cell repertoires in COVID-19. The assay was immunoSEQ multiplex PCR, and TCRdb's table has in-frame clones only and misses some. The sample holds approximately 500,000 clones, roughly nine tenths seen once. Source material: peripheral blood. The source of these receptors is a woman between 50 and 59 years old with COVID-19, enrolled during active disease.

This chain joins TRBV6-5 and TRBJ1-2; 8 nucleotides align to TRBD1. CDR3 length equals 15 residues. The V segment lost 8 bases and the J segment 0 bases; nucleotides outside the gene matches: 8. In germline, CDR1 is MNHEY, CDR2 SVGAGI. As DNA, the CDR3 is TGTGCCAGCGGACAGGGACCGTTTGCTAACTATGGCTACACCTTC. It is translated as CASGQGPFANYGYTF.

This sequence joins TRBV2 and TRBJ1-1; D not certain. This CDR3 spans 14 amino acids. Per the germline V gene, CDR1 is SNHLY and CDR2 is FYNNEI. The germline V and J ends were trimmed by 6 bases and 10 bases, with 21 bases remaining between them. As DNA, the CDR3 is TGTGCCAGCAGGGCCGGACGGCAGCTGGAGGGAGCTTTCTTT. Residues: CASRAGRQLEGAFF.

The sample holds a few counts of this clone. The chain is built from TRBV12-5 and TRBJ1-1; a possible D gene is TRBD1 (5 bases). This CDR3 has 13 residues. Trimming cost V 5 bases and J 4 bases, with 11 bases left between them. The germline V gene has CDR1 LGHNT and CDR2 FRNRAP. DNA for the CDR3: TGTGCTAGTGGTCCCCTTAGGGGCACTGAAGCTTTCTTT. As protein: CASGPLRGTEAFF. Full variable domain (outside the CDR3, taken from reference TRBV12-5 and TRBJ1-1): DARVTQTPRHKVTEMGQEVTMRCQPILGHNTVFWYRQTMMQGLELLAYFRNRAPLDDSGMPKDRFSAEMPDATLATLKIQPSEPRDSAVYFCASGPLRGTEAFFGQGTRLTVV.